The sample holds a few counts of the clone carrying this T cell receptor beta chain. Its antigen is undetermined. The sample comes from a study of CD8+ T cells in alopecia areata. Broader study findings: Higher clonality than in normal scalp was seen in lesional scalp, especially alopecia totalis/universalis.

Sequencing relied on a cDNA template that was reverse transcribed from extracted RNA. Produced via immunoSEQ multiplex PCR; TCRdb's table is partial and in-frame only. The sample holds tens of thousands of clones, roughly 51% seen once. Source material: NKG2D-high CD8+ T cells sorted from blood. The sequence was obtained from a human donor with alopecia areata.

The DNA for the CDR3 is TGTGCCAGCAGTTTCGGGACAAACCTAGGGGTAAACACAGATACGCAGTATTTT. Protein: CASSFGTNLGVNTDTQYF. The chain carries TRBV27 and TRBJ2-3, with TRBD1 as a possible D gene (6 bases). Trimming took off 3 bases at V and 2 bases at J, with 21 bases between the two ends. The CDR3 consists of 18 residues. Germline V gives CDR1 MNHEY, CDR2 SMNVEV (reference sequence).